These 27 T cell receptor beta chains share one sample of origin, sequenced in a study of blood T cell repertoires in COVID-19. The assay was immunoSEQ multiplex PCR, and TCRdb's table has in-frame clones only and misses some. Of approximately 180,000 clones listed, approximately 80% are singletons. The sequenced sample consisted of peripheral blood. The receptor set was obtained from a woman aged 40 to 55 with COVID-19, enrolled during active disease.

The J gene is TRBJ2-1, the V gene TRBV12-3 or TRBV12-4; TRBD2 aligns across 8 bases. V shed 6 bases and J 6 bases; nucleotides not matched to a gene: 4. The CDR3 extends over 13 amino acids. CDR3 nucleotides: TGTGCCAGCAGGACGAGCGGGGGCAATGAGCAGTTCTTC. Translated, it gives CASRTSGGNEQFF.

The chain carries TRBV11-3 and TRBJ2-3; TRBD2 matches at 11 bases. J lost 11 bases, V lost 5 bases, and 3 bases had no gene match. There are 12 residues in the CDR3. The germline V gene encodes CDR1 SGHNT and CDR2 YENEEA. The CDR3 protein is CASSPGTSGQYF. The CDR3 nucleotides read TGTGCCAGCAGCCCAGGGACTAGCGGGCAGTATTTT.

The genes are TRBV19 and TRBJ1-1; 8 bases align to TRBD1. With V trimmed by 6 bases and J by 3 bases, 6 bases remained unmatched. In germline, CDR1 is LNHDA, CDR2 SQIVND (reference sequence). The CDR3 extends over 14 amino acids. The CDR3 bases are TGTGCCAGTAGCGCACAGGGGGACTACACTGAAGCTTTCTTT. This gives the protein CASSAQGDYTEAFF.

The chain uses TRBV28 and TRBJ1-2; 10 nucleotides align to TRBD1. Trimming cost V 6 bases and J 4 bases; bases outside gene matches: 8. Per the germline V gene, CDR1 is MDHEN and CDR2 is SYDVKM. This CDR3 is built from 15 residues. The chain's CDR3 is CASSPLTGGIYGYTF. The CDR3, as DNA: TGTGCCAGCAGCCCGTTGACAGGGGGCATCTATGGCTACACCTTC.

The chain employs TRBV2 and TRBJ2-1; D gene uncertain. The CDR3 length is 11 residues. Germline CDR1 and CDR2: SNHLY and FYNNEI. V lost 6 bases to trimming and J lost 9 bases, with 9 bases between them. The CDR3 region has the DNA TGTGCCAGCAGGAGGCAAGGTGAGCAGTTCTTC. Translation: CASRRQGEQFF.

The rearrangement joins TRBV5-1 to TRBJ2-7; TRBD1 might be the D (5 bases). V was pared by 0 bases and J by 3 bases, with 16 bases between. Germline-derived CDR1 and CDR2 are SGHRS and YFSETQ. The CDR3 extends over 16 amino acids. DNA of the CDR3: TGCGCCAGCAGCTTGGATGGACAAATCTTTCTCTACGAGCAGTACTTC. This sequence encodes CASSLDGQIFLYEQYF.

The chain recombines TRBV5-8 with TRBJ1-6; 10 bases are a match to TRBD1. The CDR3 loop spans 15 amino acids. From germline, CDR1 is SGHTS and CDR2 YDEGEE. J was trimmed by 9 bases and V by 6 bases; bases with no gene match: 9. The DNA for the CDR3 is TGTGCCAGCATCAACCGGGACAGGGGCACTTCACCCCTCCACTTT. It is translated as CASINRDRGTSPLHF.

V is TRBV27 and J is TRBJ2-7; 8 bases agree with TRBD2. The junction had 8 bases not matched to a gene; V was cut back by 1 base and J by 0 bases. Germline V gene data show CDR1 as MNHEY and CDR2 as SMNVEV (reference sequence). The CDR3 consists of 17 residues. CDR3 region: CASSLWIESGSSYEQYF. The CDR3 DNA follows: TGTGCCAGCAGTTTATGGATTGAGAGCGGGAGCTCCTACGAGCAGTACTTC.

This rearrangement joins TRBV28 to TRBJ1-4; weak D call: TRBD1 (5 bases). Per germline, CDR1 MDHEN and CDR2 SYDVKM. CDR3 length equals 16 residues. Trimming took off 3 bases at V and 7 bases at J, with 18 bases between the two ends. The CDR3 sequence is CASSFWGQGGGEKLFF. CDR3 bases: TGTGCCAGCAGTTTTTGGGGCCAGGGCGGGGGTGAAAAACTGTTTTTT.

This clone has just one count. The chain links TRBV27 to TRBJ2-1, with 8 bases matching TRBD2. Trimming took 6 bases from V and 5 from J; bases not matched to a gene: 9. This CDR3 spans 15 amino acids. Per the germline V gene, CDR1 is MNHEY and CDR2 is SMNVEV (reference sequence). The CDR3: CASSLPGGPNNEQFF. In nucleotides, the CDR3 is TGTGCCAGCAGCTTACCGGGAGGGCCTAACAATGAGCAGTTCTTC.

V and J are TRBV7-2 and TRBJ1-2, with D uncertain. V was clipped by 5 bases and J by 7 bases, with 14 bases between them. The length of the CDR3 is 13 residues. Germline loops: CDR1 SGHTA, CDR2 FQGNSA. In nucleotides, the CDR3 is TGTGCCAGCAGCCCCCAGATTCTTCGTGGCTACACCTTC. It codes for CASSPQILRGYTF.

In the case of this clone: Within the sample, other DNA sequences also encode this same CDR3. The chain uses TRBV28 and TRBJ2-7; 15 nucleotides align to TRBD2. Germline loops: CDR1 MDHEN, CDR2 SYDVKM. This CDR3 is 15 amino acids long. The junction had 3 bases not matched to a gene; V was cut back by 3 bases and J by 6 bases. Here the CDR3 DNA reads TGTGCCAGCAGTTTCCGGGGACTAGCGGGAGGCGAGCAGTACTTC. This encodes CASSFRGLAGGEQYF.

V is TRBV5-1 and J is TRBJ2-5, with 16 bases lining up with TRBD2. The CDR3 sequence is 18 residues long. V trimming: 3 bases; J trimming: 3 bases; junction bases outside the gene matches: 8. Germline assignment: CDR1 SGHRS and CDR2 YFSETQ. In DNA form, the CDR3 reads TGCGCCAGCAGCTCGACGGGACTAGCGGGAGGGGGCGAAGAGACCCAGTACTTC. Translating it yields CASSSTGLAGGGEETQYF.

The rearrangement joins TRBV5-5 to TRBJ1-1; tentative D call: TRBD1 (6 bases). The V end lost 4 bases, the J end lost 5 bases, and 12 bases lay between the germline ends. The CDR3 spans 13 residues. Germline V gene sequence: CDR1 SGHKS, CDR2 YYEKEE (reference sequence). DNA for the CDR3: TGTGCCAGCAGCGGGGGGGCGCTAACTGAAGCTTTCTTT. This gives the protein CASSGGALTEAFF.

The chain carries TRBV10-1 and TRBJ2-3, with TRBD2 as a possible D gene (6 bases). The CDR3 sequence is 15 residues long. The germline CDR1 and CDR2 sequences are WNHNN and SYGVQD (reference sequence). Trimming shortened V by 1 base and J by 1 base, and 9 bases separated the two germline ends. CDR3: CASSEFGTRTDTQYF. The DNA of the CDR3 is TGCGCCAGCAGTGAGTTCGGGACTCGCACAGATACGCAGTATTTT.

The chain has TRBV5-5 and TRBJ1-4, with 12 bases identical to TRBD1. V dropped 4 bases and J dropped 6; count of bases not matched to a gene: 4. The CDR3 length is 15 residues. CDR1 is SGHKS and CDR2 is YYEKEE in the germline V gene (reference sequence). The chain's CDR3 is CASSGTGGRDEKLFF. The CDR3 bases are TGTGCCAGCAGCGGGACAGGGGGCCGGGATGAAAAACTGTTTTTT.

This sequence joins TRBV7-9 and TRBJ2-3, with 11 bases that match TRBD1. The germline CDR1 and CDR2 sequences are SEHNR and FQNEAQ (reference sequence). After removal of 3 bases from V and 5 bases from J, the junction contained 4 bases not matched to a gene. The CDR3 has 15 amino acids. The CDR3, as DNA: TGTGCCAGCAGCTTGGGACAGGGGGTTATAGATACGCAGTATTTT. This sequence encodes CASSLGQGVIDTQYF.

The chain links TRBV5-4 to TRBJ2-7, with 7 bases matching TRBD2. Germline CDR1 is SGHNT and CDR2 is YYREEE (reference sequence). There are 12 residues in the CDR3. The J segment lost 5 bases and the V segment lost 10 bases, leaving 9 bases of the junction unmatched. The CDR3 DNA follows: TGTGCCGGGGGGGGAGTTGTCCACGAGCAGTACTTC. Its translation is CAGGGVVHEQYF.

This sequence joins TRBV5-6 and TRBJ2-3, with D tentatively TRBD1 (5 bases). This CDR3 is 14 amino acids long. Germline CDR1 and CDR2: SGHDT and YYEEEE. The V gene lost 2 bases and the J gene lost 2 bases, with 9 bases spanning the gap. The CDR3 DNA follows: TGTGCCAGCAGCTTAGGACAACCCACAGATACGCAGTATTTT. This sequence encodes CASSLGQPTDTQYF.

The chain employs TRBV3-1 (or the pseudogene TRBV3-2) and TRBJ2-1; no clear D. V lost 4 bases and J lost 4, with 8 bases in between. From germline, CDR1 is LGHDT and CDR2 YNNKEL (reference sequence). The CDR3 totals 13 residues. Here the CDR3 DNA reads TGTGCCAGCAGCCCGTTTCCTTACAATGAGCAGTTCTTC. As protein: CASSPFPYNEQFF.

J is TRBJ2-5 and V is TRBV19; tentatively, D is TRBD2 (5 bases). Trimming removed 3 bases at V and 2 bases at J, with 13 bases between. The CDR3 runs to 15 residues. Germline V gives CDR1 LNHDA, CDR2 SQIVND (reference sequence). CDR3 nucleotides: TGTGCCAGTAGTATCTTGGGAGCGGCACAAGAGACCCAGTACTTC. Amino acids: CASSILGAAQETQYF.

Of note for this clone: This sample includes further DNA sequences coding for the same CDR3. The chain carries TRBV3-1 (or the pseudogene TRBV3-2) and TRBJ1-2; D might be TRBD1 (5 bases). Germline V gives CDR1 LGHDT, CDR2 YNNKEL (reference sequence). The CDR3 is 15 residues long. V was trimmed by 1 base and J by 2 bases, leaving 11 bases between them. DNA for the CDR3: TGTGCCAGCAGCCAAGGTTTAGGGGCGAACTATGGCTACACCTTC. Residues: CASSQGLGANYGYTF.

The V call is TRBV3-1 (or the pseudogene TRBV3-2), the J call TRBJ1-6; TRBD1 is a possible D gene (6 bases). This CDR3 is built from 15 residues. V lost 1 base, J lost 10 bases, and 14 bases lay in between. The germline V gene has CDR1 LGHDT and CDR2 YNNKEL (reference sequence). Written as DNA, the CDR3 is TGTGCCAGCAGCCAAGGAGAACAGGGATCGTCACCCCTCCACTTT. Its translation is CASSQGEQGSSPLHF.

This clone turned up a few times. The chain uses TRBV2 and TRBJ2-1, with D unresolved. CDR1 SNHLY and CDR2 FYNNEI come from the germline V gene. V was shortened by 4 bases and J by 10 bases, with 14 bases between the two germline ends. The CDR3 has 13 residues. The CDR3 spells CASSGLGSGEQFF. In nucleotides, the CDR3 is TGTGCCAGCAGTGGATTGGGCAGTGGCGAGCAGTTCTTC.

The CDR3 DNA follows: TGCGCCAGCTCTCTGGGGGCCAATGAGCAGTTCTTC. Encoded protein: CASSLGANEQFF. The rearrangement joins TRBV5-1 to TRBJ2-1, with D possibly matching TRBD1 (6 bases). The V gene lost 7 bases and the J gene lost 6 bases, with 11 bases spanning the gap. Germline V CDR1 and CDR2: SGHRS, YFSETQ. This CDR3 has 12 residues.

The chain has TRBV28 and TRBJ1-2; D is ambiguous. Germline V gene sequence: CDR1 MDHEN, CDR2 SYDVKM. This CDR3 has 17 residues. V shed 4 bases and J shed 0 bases, with 18 bases lying between them. In DNA, the CDR3 is TGTGCCAGCAGTTCCTCTACGACCGGGATGACTAACTATGGCTACACCTTC. Its translation: CASSSSTTGMTNYGYTF.

The V gene is TRBV28, the J gene TRBJ2-1; TRBD1 might be the D (6 bases). V was clipped by 6 bases and J by 0 bases, with 15 bases between them. Germline V gene lookup returns CDR1 MDHEN and CDR2 SYDVKM. This CDR3 has 16 amino acids. The CDR3 DNA reads TGTGCCAGCAGGGGCGACAGGCTACTCTCCTACAATGAGCAGTTCTTC. Translated, it gives CASRGDRLLSYNEQFF.